This T cell receptor (beta chain) was captured in a study of beta chain features in type 1 diabetes. Trimming shortened V by 5 bases and J by 2 bases, and 12 bases separated the two germline ends. The CDR3 consists of 14 residues. Germline CDR1 is MNHEY and CDR2 is SVGAGI. As every portion of the isolated RNA was reverse transcribed, the sequencing read expressed TCRB transcripts. Profiled with immunoSEQ multiplex PCR; TCRdb holds only in-frame clones, not every one. The sample lists under 400,000 clones, 15% to 20% occurring once. What was sequenced was naive CD4+ T cells from blood. The receptor comes from a woman under 30 in good health. The rearrangement uses TRBV6-5 and TRBJ1-1; D might be TRBD1 (6 bases). CDR3 protein: CASSPQGRNTEAFF. The CDR3 nucleotides are TGTGCCAGCAGTCCACAGGGCAGAAACACTGAAGCTTTCTTT.